This T cell receptor (beta chain) came from a study of liver allograft versus peripheral blood T cells. Study as a whole: Transplanted livers and recipients' peripheral blood had their T cell receptor repertoires compared. Study-level points and caveats: Within liver allografts, T cell receptor repertoires were reportedly different from those in peripheral blood.

The sample holds many counts of this clonotype. The antigen is unknown. TCRdb reanalysed the reads using MiXCR and keeps one entry per CDR3 protein. The sample lists about 16,000 distinct CDR3 sequences, 22% occurring once. J was trimmed by 0 bases and V by 5 bases; bases with no gene match: 4. Germline values: CDR1 MNHEY, CDR2 SMNVEV (reference sequence). CDR3 length: 15 residues. The rearrangement joins TRBV27 to TRBJ1-2; 9 nucleotides line up with TRBD1. The clonotype originates from a human patient who had a liver transplant. Some of the T cells might come from the graft donor. CDR3 protein: CASSTWDRANYGYTF. In DNA, the CDR3 is TGTGCCAGCAGTACCTGGGACAGGGCTAACTATGGCTACACCTTC.